Listed below are T cell receptor beta chains from one sample, sequenced in a study of control samples from healthy donors and cancer patients. Some clones are missing from TCRdb's copy, which holds only in-frame ones; the method was immunoSEQ multiplex PCR. This sample has some 51,000 clones, with 95% to 96% found just once. Sequenced: blood. The receptors come from a woman under 30 in good health. The conserved cysteine and the conserved F or W are not part of the CDR3 here. The D gene is left open where the match is weak.

V	D	CDR3
TRBV30	-	AWSGQFAEAF
TRBV4-3	-	ASSQEGGSQY
TRBV27	-	ASSQNTDTQY
TRBV6-2/TRBV6-3	TRBD1	ASSLGDLGGWDYEQY
TRBV23-1	-	ASSQSPPRQALSGNTIY
TRBV5-1	-	ASSLHRSSAGSGNTIY
TRBV11-2	-	ASSPRDAEAF
TRBV4-1	-	ASSQDFGTGSNQPQH
TRBV10-3	TRBD2	ATMGLAGVSYEQY
TRBV15	TRBD1	ATSSSRTGPGANVLT